The clone carrying this T cell receptor (beta chain) was counted once. This record belongs to a study of blood T cell repertoires in COVID-19. As originally analysed: Counts of nucleated cells, estimated from reference gene primer amplification, were obtained. The protocol was immunoSEQ multiplex PCR, while the TCRdb copy is restricted to in-frame clones and leaves out a portion. The V and J calls and clone size are taken from that table; D and trimming were inferred from the DNA. The table records about 230,000 clones, approximately 82% of them present only once. CDR3 length: 16 residues. Germline assignment: CDR1 MNHEY and CDR2 SVGAGI. Trimming pared 0 bases from V and 3 bases from J, leaving 11 bases between.

Sequencing was performed on peripheral blood. The TCR was taken from a woman aged 40 to 50 who had recovered from COVID-19. This chain links TRBV6-5 with TRBJ2-2, with D perhaps matching TRBD1 (6 bases). In nucleotides, the CDR3 is TGTGCCAGCAGTTACTCACTGGGGGCGGACACCGGGGAGCTGTTTTTT. It specifies CASSYSLGADTGELFF.